This T cell receptor beta chain is from a study of T cell responses to AZD1222 COVID-19 vaccine. Concerning this clone: Antigen specificity is unknown.

Germline CDR1 is SGHVS and CDR2 is FQNEAQ. Trimming removed 5 bases at V and 2 bases at J, with 9 bases between. The CDR3 has 13 amino acids. Study-wide findings and caveats: With dominance at 160-218 and 743-854, vaccine-associated CD4 TCRs spanned spike. Spike-specific TCRs gained breadth and depth after people received two AZD1222 doses. As reported, nearly half of all spike-specific TCRs target variant regions that are unmutated. White British ancestry dominated among donors, who included more females, and clonal diversity was possibly underestimated.

Sequenced by immunoSEQ multiplex PCR; TCRdb stores in-frame clones only, minus some. The data show more than 85,000 clones, approximately 88% seen once. The material was peripheral blood, obtained on day 0 of MenACWY control vaccination. This clonotype was obtained from an adult in good health. The chain recombines TRBV7-8 with TRBJ1-1; perhaps TRBD1 as D (5 bases). CDR3 sequence: CASSTRDNTEAFF. The CDR3 DNA reads TGTGCCAGCAGCACCAGGGATAACACTGAAGCTTTCTTT.